This section outlines one T cell receptor beta chain sequence together with its context. A second PCR of about 6 to 11 cycles used a sample-barcoded 5' primer and a J-beta primer mix. MiXCR was run by TCRdb on the 5' RACE reads, yielding one entry per CDR3 protein. The sample yields 1.5 million to 2 million distinct CDR3 sequences, around 48% seen once. The CDR3 extends over 15 amino acids. V lost 2 bases to trimming and J lost 3 bases, with 17 bases between them. Per germline, CDR1 DFQATT and CDR2 SNEGSKA (reference sequence). This sample was taken from a study of blood T cells in healthy people across ages.

The sequence was obtained from a woman aged 40 to 55 in good health. The chain links TRBV20-1 to TRBJ2-7; tentative D call: TRBD2 (7 bases). The material sequenced was blood. For the CDR3, the DNA is TGCAGTGCTAGAAGACGGGGGGCCATCTTCTACGAGCAGTACTTC. Its protein is CSARRRGAIFYEQYF.